This TCR beta chain is drawn from a study of blood T cell repertoires in COVID-19. The repertoire was sequenced with immunoSEQ multiplex PCR; TCRdb's copy has only in-frame clones and lacks some. Of about 120,000 clones listed, 60% to 80% were seen once; the top ten hold 15% to 20%. The sequencing sample was made of peripheral blood. This TCR was recovered from an elderly woman with active or convalescent COVID-19.

CDR3 DNA sequence: TGTGCCAGTAGTACGAGCGGGAGGAGGTCCTACGAGCAGTACTTC. This sequence encodes CASSTSGRRSYEQYF. The chain is built from TRBV19 and TRBJ2-7, with 9 bases aligning to TRBD2. Trimming removed 4 bases from V and 1 base from J; junction bases left unmatched: 5. CDR1 and CDR2 (germline): LNHDA, SQIVND (reference sequence). This CDR3 contains 15 residues.